This T cell receptor beta chain appears in the sequencing data of a study of cytomegalovirus exposure and HLA in healthy donors. PCR employed 60 Vbeta and 13 Jbeta primers. This table comes from immunoSEQ multiplex PCR, and its TCRdb copy is limited to in-frame clones, with some not included. The data show about 130,000 clones, and the top ten clones hold about 2.2%. The CDR3 runs to 15 residues. CDR1 and CDR2 from the germline V gene are MNHNY and SVGAGI (reference sequence). Donors counted as nominally healthy when sampled, yet unrecorded immune exposures were likely. In the case of this clone: Its antigen is not identified.

Notes on the study in general: For most TCR sequences rarity was the rule, although some public TCRs occurred in many donors. The authors listed 150 to 200 TCR beta chains as cytomegalovirus-associated.

This sequence originates from a middle-aged man in good health and CMV-seronegative. J is TRBJ2-5 and V is TRBV6-6; 10 nucleotides match TRBD2. The J call is doubtful: the DNA matches TRBJ2-7 better. The sample consisted of PBMCs. The CDR3 loop is CASSYSGLAGGEQYF. The CDR3 DNA reads TGTGCCAGCAGTTACTCCGGGTTAGCGGGAGGCGAGCAGTACTTC.